What follows is one T cell receptor beta chain and its context. J was trimmed by 7 bases and V by 4 bases; bases with no gene match: 12. The CDR3 length is 18 residues. Germline loops: CDR1 MGHRA, CDR2 YSYEKL. These data are taken from a study of shared clonotypes between healthy human individuals. Each sample came from a Caucasian adult donor living in Nashville, Tennessee. It was into CD45RA+ naive and CD45RA-negative memory subsets that the CD4+ cells were split. TCRdb's copy holds only in-frame clones and misses some; the assay was immunoSEQ multiplex PCR. The repertoire consists of about 2.4 million clones, with over 85% occurring once and the leading ten covering around 0.4%.

Material: naive CD4+ T cells from PBMCs. Indicated subset: CD45RA+ positively selected. This chain links TRBV4-1 with TRBJ2-1; 14 nucleotides align to TRBD2. The TCR originated in a man younger than 30 in good health. Some clones in this sample may be carry-over from other donors' samples. CDR3 amino acids: CASSRQPGLAGAVNEQFF. CDR3 DNA sequence: TGCGCCAGCAGCCGCCAACCGGGACTAGCGGGAGCGGTTAATGAGCAGTTCTTC.